This T cell receptor beta chain came from a study of spatial heterogeneity in lung cancer. Study context: Each time, sequencing found more beta-chain sequences than alpha-chain sequences.

There are 16 residues in the CDR3. CDR1 and CDR2 from the germline V gene are SGHRS and YFSETQ. The V gene lost 4 bases and the J gene lost 5 bases, with 18 bases spanning the gap. This clonotype was seen ten or more times. Its antigen is undetermined. Study-wide findings and caveats: Tumor mutation counts were tracked by expanded intratumoral alpha and beta TCR counts. Ubiquitous nonsynonymous mutations were tracked by counts of ubiquitous expanded TCRs, and regional ones by counts of regional expanded TCRs.

TCRdb recomputed calls from the 5' RACE reads with MiXCR, one row per CDR3 protein. The sample carries some 97,000 distinct CDR3 sequences, around 4.8% recorded once. The time point is: sample taken at primary tumor resection. Sequencing used lung tumor tissue, obtained at surgery. The receptor was isolated from a male donor with early-stage non-small cell lung cancer. The rearrangement uses TRBV5-1 and TRBJ1-4, with D perhaps TRBD1 (5 bases). DNA of the CDR3: TGCGCCAGCAGCCTCTTCGCCGGGACTGAGAATGAAAAACTGTTTTTT. Its protein is CASSLFAGTENEKLFF.